This TCR beta chain stems from a study of blood T cell repertoires in COVID-19. V dropped 2 bases and J dropped 5; count of bases not matched to a gene: 8. This CDR3 is 16 amino acids long. Germline V gene data show CDR1 as MGHDK and CDR2 as SYGVNS. In the study's own analysis: Nucleated cell number was recorded as an estimate derived from reference gene primer amplification. The method was immunoSEQ multiplex PCR; TCRdb's version includes in-frame clones alone and lacks a portion of them. D and trimming come from the DNA, and the V and J calls and clone size come from that table. The sample holds 200,000 to 300,000 clones, less than 90% seen once.

This sequence joins TRBV25-1 and TRBJ2-1; 8 bases fit TRBD2. Sample: peripheral blood. The TCR originated in a man aged 60 to 69 with acute or convalescent COVID-19. The CDR3 DNA sequence: TGTGCCAGCAGTGAAAGAGCACTAGCGGTTAACAATGAGCAGTTCTTC. Its translation is CASSERALAVNNEQFF. Looking up the rest from reference TRBV25-1 and TRBJ2-1 gives the full variable domain: EADIYQTPRYLVIGTGKKITLECSQTMGHDKMYWYQQDPGMELHLIHYSYGVNSTEKGDLSSESTVSRIRTEHFPLTLESARPSHTSQYLCASSERALAVNNEQFFGPGTRLTVL.